This entry concerns a single T cell receptor (beta chain). Its specificity is not known. All patients experienced relapse after autologous stem cell transplantation, and brentuximab vedotin exposure was variable. Complete response, partial response or progressive disease was each patient's best response. After removal of 5 bases from V and 3 bases from J, the junction contained 9 bases not matched to a gene. This CDR3 is 15 amino acids long. Germline V CDR1 and CDR2: LNHDA, SQIVND (reference sequence). This sample is drawn from a study of PD-1 blockade in classical Hodgkin lymphoma. Sequencing was performed with immunoSEQ multiplex PCR; in TCRdb, only in-frame clones are kept and a portion is missing. The profile covers roughly 19,000 clones, with approximately 79% appearing a single time and roughly 24% taken by the ten largest. Study-wide points: CD4+ but not CD8+ TCR diversity rose significantly by C4D1.

V and J are TRBV19 and TRBJ2-7; 8 bases line up with TRBD1. Sequences were derived from peripheral blood mononuclear cells (PBMCs), sampled at baseline. This TCR was recovered from a human donor with classical Hodgkin lymphoma. The CDR3 region has the DNA TGTGCCAGTAGTCAAGGACAGGGCGGCTACTACGAGCAGTACTTC. Its translation: CASSQGQGGYYEQYF.